Below, 8 T cell receptor beta chains from the same sample are listed, as sequenced in a study of shared clonotypes between healthy human individuals. Profiling relied on immunoSEQ multiplex PCR, and the TCRdb table lists in-frame clones only, not all of them. Seen here are about 2.5 million clones, 80% to 95% observed once, and the top ten hold roughly 0.34%. The sample was naive CD4+ T cells from PBMCs. Subset: CD45RA+ positively selected. These receptor sequences come from a young man in good health. Some clones in this sample may be carry-over from other donors' samples.

J is TRBJ2-7 and V is TRBV5-1; 8 bases align to TRBD2. The V segment lost 4 bases and the J segment 5 bases; nucleotides outside the gene matches: 11. The CDR3 length is 15 residues. Germline values: CDR1 SGHRS, CDR2 YFSETQ. The CDR3 spells CASSVLSGEAHEQYF. The CDR3 nucleotides read TGCGCCAGCAGCGTCCTTAGCGGGGAGGCCCACGAGCAGTACTTC. Full variable domain (outside the CDR3, taken from reference TRBV5-1 and TRBJ2-7): KAGVTQTPRYLIKTRGQQVTLSCSPISGHRSVSWYQQTPGQGLQFLFEYFSETQRNKGNFPGRFSGRQFSNSRSEMNVSTLELGDSALYLCASSVLSGEAHEQYFGPGTRLTVT.

Comments on this clone: Other DNA sequences within the sample encode an identical CDR3. This sequence joins TRBV5-1 and TRBJ2-7; 7 bases are a match to TRBD1. After removal of 0 bases from V and 4 bases from J, the junction contained 4 bases not matched to a gene. From germline, CDR1 is SGHRS and CDR2 YFSETQ. The CDR3 loop spans 14 amino acids. The DNA of the CDR3 is TGCGCCAGCAGCTTGGGACAGGGAGTTTACGAGCAGTACTTC. It yields the protein CASSLGQGVYEQYF.

The V gene is TRBV7-2, the J gene TRBJ1-1; 12 nucleotides agree with TRBD1. CDR1 and CDR2 (germline): SGHTA, FQGNSA. The ends lost 1 base at V and 5 bases at J; junction bases unmatched: 5. The CDR3 length is 16 residues. CDR3 protein: CASSLDGTGGWTEAFF. As DNA, the CDR3 is TGTGCCAGCAGCTTAGATGGGACAGGGGGCTGGACTGAAGCTTTCTTT.

In this sample, this clone turned up once. This chain joins TRBV7-3 and TRBJ2-1; D is ambiguous. From germline, CDR1 is SGHTA and CDR2 FQGTGA. V gave up 5 bases and J gave up 0 bases, with 11 bases separating them. The CDR3 runs to 15 residues. The CDR3 loop reads CASSNDASSYNEQFF. The CDR3 DNA is TGTGCCAGCAGCAACGACGCCAGCTCCTACAATGAGCAGTTCTTC.

J is TRBJ2-7 and V is TRBV9; D uncertain. Between the trimmed V and J ends, which lost 4 bases and 0 bases, there was a span of 11 bases. The CDR3 consists of 14 residues. Germline V CDR1 and CDR2: SGDLS, YYNGEE. In DNA, the CDR3 is TGTGCCAGCAGCAAAGACTCCTTCTCCTACGAGCAGTACTTC. It encodes CASSKDSFSYEQYF. The entire variable domain, with the rest obtained from reference TRBV9 and TRBJ2-7, is as follows: DSGVTQTPKHLITATGQRVTLRCSPRSGDLSVYWYQQSLDQGLQFLIQYYNGEERAKGNILERFSAQQFPDLHSELNLSSLELGDSALYFCASSKDSFSYEQYFGPGTRLTVT.

The rearrangement joins TRBV7-9 to TRBJ2-4; TRBD1 is a possible D gene (5 bases). V lost 0 bases and J 10 bases, leaving 13 bases between the germline ends. The CDR3 length is 14 residues. CDR1 and CDR2 (germline): SEHNR, FQNEAQ (reference sequence). CDR3 amino acids: CASSLASQVPIQYF. The CDR3 DNA sequence: TGTGCCAGCAGCTTAGCCTCACAGGTCCCTATTCAGTACTTC.

The CDR3 reads CASSPRPATNEKLFF. The CDR3 nucleotides read TGCGCCAGCAGCCCAAGGCCTGCAACTAATGAAAAACTGTTTTTT. The J gene is TRBJ1-4, the V gene TRBV5-1; D gene ambiguous. V lost 4 bases, J lost 0 bases, and 10 bases lay in between. CDR3 length: 15 amino acids. Per the germline V gene, CDR1 is SGHRS and CDR2 is YFSETQ.

V usage is TRBV4-1 and J usage is TRBJ2-3, with D maybe TRBD2 (6 bases). This CDR3 is 14 amino acids long. Germline loops: CDR1 MGHRA, CDR2 YSYEKL. V was clipped by 4 bases and J by 0 bases, with 8 bases between them. This CDR3 reads CASSPGLSTDTQYF. The CDR3 DNA reads TGCGCCAGCAGCCCCGGACTAAGCACAGATACGCAGTATTTT.